This T cell receptor (beta chain) was recorded in a study of shared clonotypes between healthy human individuals (dated by TCRdb to 2018 to 2021). Notes on the research overall: The cohort comprised a couple of women and three men aged 18 to 49 years. Per donor, leukapheresis produced somewhere between about 0.94 and 9 billion PBMCs. To estimate repertoire size and how much clonotypes are shared between individuals, the study performed deep sequencing of blood TCR repertoires from roughly five healthy adults. To increase sequencing depth and limit assay-specific biases, TCR repertoire library preparation and sequencing were carried out by different laboratories using diverse techniques. For each donor, three plates each were used for CD4 naive and CD4 memory, two plates were used for CD8 naive, and one plate was used for CD8 memory.

Using the deep immunoSEQ assay, multiplex PCR amplified TCR CDR3 regions from genomic DNA. Extracted genomic DNA from each cell subset was spread evenly across all wells of several immunoSEQ 96-well plates, with each plate serving as a replicate. Each replicate PCR for sorted subsets received 200 ng genomic DNA, equal to some 32,000 T cell genomes. The purified libraries were quantified using a Qubit 3.0 fluorometer, sized with a Bioanalyzer 2100, and then quantified again using the KAPA Library Quantification kit. A separate single-read 150-cycle Illumina NextSeq 550 flow cell was used to sequence each immunoSEQ 96-well plate. Per the original workflow: Because the immunoSEQ output held only junctional sequences and lacked quality scores, the filtering could not match the filtering applied to full-length reads. To assign V/J genes and CDR3, sequences were annotated using PyIR, a Python wrapper for IgBLAST v1.9, with IMGT germline references. Any read was removed if the V/J assignment was weak (E-value above 1e-6), the CDR3 was missing, or the read contained stop codons, out-of-frame junctions, or ambiguous translated residues. V3J clonotypes were defined by identical inferred V gene, J gene, and CDR3 amino acid sequence. Percentage overlap between repertoires was calculated by dividing the number of shared unique clonotypes by the size of the smaller repertoire. Repertoire richness was assessed with RTK rarefaction, the Chao1 estimator, and Recon v2.1 estimates of unobserved clonotypes. Generation probabilities were computed with OLGA for all TCRbeta clonotypes obtained by the gDNA method from a few donors. TCRdb mirrors the immuneACCESS table, restricted to in-frame sequences. Some clones are absent from its copies; in checked studies, under half trace to an unresolved V gene, and the reason for the others is unknown. The DNA gave D and trimming, while V, J and clone size come from that table. Recorded for this sample are around 1,900,000 clones; roughly 95% of them occurred a single time. The ten top clones hold around 1.7% of the sample.

Overall study outcomes, separate from this receptor: Incomplete sequencing was indicated by rarefaction of sorted-subset datasets, despite the large sequencing depth. Compared with non-shared clonotypes, clonotypes shared by all four sorted-subset donors had higher generation probabilities. Because the study included only a small number of donors, the genetic and exposure-history diversity represented was limited. Naive subsets generally had larger estimated clonotype richness than memory subsets. Approximately 5% of naive CD4, 3.5% of naive CD8, roughly 2.4% of memory CD4, and 0.35% to 0.4% of memory CD8 clonotypes were shared across a few donors. Based on pairwise subsampling, the degree of clonotype sharing among donors was expected to be affected by sequencing depth. Only blood was sampled, and tissue TCR repertoires likely differ from those in blood.

CD8 naive samples were CD45RO-negative cells positively selected for CCR7, giving a CD45RA+CCR7+ population that excluded TemRA cells. Donors were healthy HIV-negative adults with no recently reported acute infections or vaccinations. Only Caucasian adults living in Nashville, Tennessee, USA were represented among the donors. After blood collection by leukapheresis, PBMCs were isolated using Ficoll-Histopaque density gradient centrifugation and then cryopreserved in the vapor phase of liquid nitrogen. Purity and quantity of every magnetically sorted T cell population were checked by analytical flow cytometry. Genomic DNA was isolated from every sorted fraction and measured by UV absorbance on a Nanodrop 2000c. As for this clone: Its antigen is currently not known. No base quality values were provided; no much bigger clone lies one nucleotide off.

The TCR comes from a man aged 18 to 35 in good health. Some clones in this sample may be carry-over from other donors' samples. Sequencing was performed on naive CD8+ T cells from PBMCs. The sample's cell subset or site, from its label and the paper: CD45RA+CCR7+.

The nucleotides read TGTGCCAGCAGCGCCGGGGTGGGTTCGGAGCAGTACTTC. This is translated as CASSAGVGSEQYF. The V and J genes are TRBV9 and TRBJ2-7; the D gene is perhaps TRBD2, on 5 matching bases. Trimming takes 3 bases from V and 7 bases from J, and the germline ends sit 14 bases apart. The CDR3 contains 13 residues, cysteine and phenylalanine counted. This entry keeps only the CDR3 DNA: 39 bases, framed from base 1. As encoded in the germline V gene, CDR1 is SGDLS while CDR2 is YYNGEE.